The 21 T cell receptor beta chains in this list originate from one sample, sequenced in a study of T cell responses to AZD1222 COVID-19 vaccine. Sequencing used immunoSEQ multiplex PCR; TCRdb keeps in-frame clones, though not all of them. The sample has 100,000 to 150,000 clones; about nine tenths are singletons. The sample was peripheral blood, taken on day 0 of AZD1222 vaccination. All receptors derive from an adult in good health.

This rearrangement joins TRBV10-3 to TRBJ1-1; 10 bases are a match to TRBD1. This CDR3 has 13 amino acids. Germline values: CDR1 ENHRY, CDR2 SYGVKD. The V gene end was trimmed by 9 bases and the J gene end by 4 bases; junction bases not matched to a gene: 5. In DNA, the CDR3 is TGTGCCATAAGACAGGGGGCGGTCACTGAAGCTTTCTTT. Amino acids: CAIRQGAVTEAFF.

The chain uses TRBV27 and TRBJ1-5, with D perhaps TRBD1 (5 bases). The CDR3 sequence is 15 residues long. V was trimmed by 2 bases and J by 4 bases, leaving 12 bases between them. The germline V gene has CDR1 MNHEY and CDR2 SMNVEV (reference sequence). The CDR3 protein is CASSLGTLGNQPQHF. CDR3 sequence (DNA): TGTGCCAGCAGTTTAGGGACCTTAGGAAATCAGCCCCAGCATTTT.

The J gene is TRBJ2-7, the V gene TRBV7-2; tentatively, D is TRBD1 (6 bases). The length of the CDR3 is 14 residues. Looked up from germline, CDR1 is SGHTA and CDR2 is FQGNSA. Trimming removed 6 bases at V and 5 bases at J, with 17 bases between. The CDR3 region has the DNA TGTGCCAGCAGTAGCCTACAGGGTTTTCACGAGCAGTACTTC. It encodes CASSSLQGFHEQYF. Filled out from reference TRBV7-2 and TRBJ2-7, the complete variable domain reads GAGVSQSPSNKVTEKGKDVELRCDPISGHTALYWYRQSLGQGLEFLIYFQGNSAPDKSGLPSDRFSAERTGGSVSTLTIQRTQQEDSAVYLCASSSLQGFHEQYFGPGTRLTVT.

This chain links TRBV20-1 with TRBJ1-5; D is perhaps TRBD1 (5 bases). V was clipped by 3 bases and J by 0 bases, with 12 bases between them. CDR1 and CDR2 (germline): DFQATT, SNEGSKA (reference sequence). The CDR3 extends over 15 amino acids. The CDR3 region is CSASAGTNSNQPQHF. In DNA, the CDR3 is TGCAGTGCTAGTGCAGGGACTAATAGCAATCAGCCCCAGCATTTT.

This rearrangement joins TRBV20-1 to TRBJ1-2; no clear D. Germline CDR1 and CDR2: DFQATT and SNEGSKA (reference sequence). The CDR3 has 11 residues. Trimming took off 3 bases at V and 8 bases at J, with 10 bases between the two ends. CDR3 in amino acids: CSARGWEGYTF. CDR3 DNA sequence: TGCAGTGCTAGGGGGTGGGAAGGCTACACCTTC.

This chain links TRBV6-5 with TRBJ2-5, with 13 bases matching TRBD2. Trimming took 1 base from V and 2 from J; bases not matched to a gene: 1. Germline values: CDR1 MNHEY, CDR2 SVGAGI. The CDR3 is made up of 16 amino acids. In DNA form, the CDR3 reads TGTGCCAGCAGTTACTTACTAGCGGGGGGGCAAGAGACCCAGTACTTC. It encodes CASSYLLAGGQETQYF.

The rearrangement joins TRBV19 to TRBJ1-1, with D possibly being TRBD1 (6 bases). There are 15 residues in the CDR3. Germline V lookup: CDR1 LNHDA, CDR2 SQIVND (reference sequence). The V and J ends lost 2 bases and 1 base respectively, with 11 bases between them. The CDR3 is CASSIKGQTNTEAFF. CDR3 coding DNA: TGTGCCAGTAGTATAAAAGGACAGACGAACACTGAAGCTTTCTTT.

The chain links TRBV14 to TRBJ1-2; TRBD1 is a possible D gene (5 bases). Germline V gene data show CDR1 as SGHDN and CDR2 as FVKESK. Trimming pared 1 base from V and 4 bases from J, leaving 7 bases between. This CDR3 comprises 13 residues. The DNA of the CDR3 is TGTGCCAGCAGCCAAGTGACAGCCTATGGCTACACCTTC. Protein sequence: CASSQVTAYGYTF.

The V and J genes are TRBV2 and TRBJ2-7; D call uncertain. The CDR3 has 10 amino acids. V gave up 6 bases and J gave up 3 bases, with 3 bases separating them. Germline V CDR1 and CDR2: SNHLY, FYNNEI. CDR3 nucleotide sequence: TGTGCCAGCAGGAACTACGAGCAGTACTTC. It specifies CASRNYEQYF. The full variable domain, completed using reference TRBV2 and TRBJ2-7, is EPEVTQTPSHQVTQMGQEVILRCVPISNHLYFYWYRQILGQKVEFLVSFYNNEISEKSEIFDDQFSVERPDGSNFTLKIRSTKLEDSAMYFCASRNYEQYFGPGTRLTVT.

The chain recombines TRBV4-3 with TRBJ2-7; 7 bases fit TRBD1. Germline values: CDR1 LGHNA, CDR2 YSLEER. CDR3 length equals 17 residues. J lost 2 bases, V lost 0 bases, and 10 bases had no gene match. The CDR3 reads CASSQDTGVVYAYEQYF. The CDR3 DNA sequence: TGCGCCAGCAGCCAAGATACAGGGGTCGTATACGCCTACGAGCAGTACTTC.

J is TRBJ1-5 and V is TRBV7-9, with a tentative D call TRBD1 (5 bases). The CDR3 contains 15 residues. Trimming took off 1 base at V and 7 bases at J, with 14 bases between the two ends. CDR1 and CDR2 (germline): SEHNR, FQNEAQ (reference sequence). This chain's CDR3 is CASSLGGPGHQPQHF. For the CDR3, the DNA is TGTGCCAGCAGCTTAGGGGGTCCGGGGCACCAGCCCCAGCATTTT.

The genes are TRBV7-2 and TRBJ2-7; TRBD2 matches 8 bases. This CDR3 spans 14 amino acids. CDR1 is SGHTA, CDR2 FQGNSA, per germline. The V gene end was trimmed by 5 bases and the J gene end by 4 bases; junction bases not matched to a gene: 7. CDR3 loop: CASSIGGAGYEQYF. DNA for the CDR3: TGTGCCAGCAGCATCGGGGGGGCAGGTTACGAGCAGTACTTC.

This chain's CDR3 is CASSLAFEYEQYF. The CDR3 DNA reads TGTGCCAGCAGCTTAGCGTTTGAGTACGAGCAGTACTTC. The chain employs TRBV7-9 and TRBJ2-7; D is ambiguous. Germline values: CDR1 SEHNR, CDR2 FQNEAQ (reference sequence). This CDR3 has 13 amino acids. V was cut by 0 bases and J by 4 bases, with 7 bases left in between.

The chain employs TRBV3-1 (or the pseudogene TRBV3-2) and TRBJ2-2; 9 bases are a match to TRBD1. V lost 7 bases to trimming and J lost 9 bases; unmatched junction nucleotides: 9. The CDR3 contains 14 residues. Germline CDR1 is LGHDT and CDR2 is YNNKEL (reference sequence). CDR3 coding DNA: TGTGCCAGCAAGGACAGGGGCCCCCACCGGGAGCTGTTTTTT. This gives the protein CASKDRGPHRELFF.

The chain joins TRBV28 to TRBJ1-2; D possibly corresponds to TRBD1 (5 bases). This CDR3 region has 14 residues. V was pared by 6 bases and J by 0 bases, with 11 bases between. Looked up from germline, CDR1 is MDHEN and CDR2 is SYDVKM. The DNA for the CDR3 is TGTGCCAGCAGGACAGCTCCAGCTAACTATGGCTACACCTTC. Its translation: CASRTAPANYGYTF.

A single count supports this clone. The gene calls are TRBV18 and TRBJ2-5; D remains ambiguous. CDR1 KGHSH and CDR2 LQKENI come from the germline V gene. This CDR3 is built from 16 residues. The V gene lost 4 bases and the J gene lost 4 bases, with 19 bases spanning the gap. The CDR3 spells CASSLTGPPFRETQYF. The CDR3 bases are TGTGCCAGCTCACTCACCGGGCCCCCCTTTAGAGAGACCCAGTACTTC.

A word on this clone: In the same sample, other DNA sequences code for this CDR3. The rearrangement links TRBV5-1 to TRBJ1-2, with no clear D. Between the trimmed V and J ends, which lost 2 bases and 4 bases, there was a span of 6 bases. This CDR3 has 12 amino acids. In germline, CDR1 is SGHRS, CDR2 YFSETQ. The CDR3 DNA reads as TGCGCCAGCAGCTTAGGCGGCTATGGCTACACCTTC. This codes for CASSLGGYGYTF.

The V gene is TRBV6-5, the J gene TRBJ2-7; 10 nucleotides agree with TRBD1. The CDR3 loop spans 16 amino acids. The V gene's germline CDR1 is MNHEY and CDR2 SVGAGI. V lost 2 bases to trimming and J lost 0 bases; unmatched junction nucleotides: 4. Here the CDR3 DNA reads TGTGCCAGCAGTTACCCCCGGACAGGGGGCTCCTACGAGCAGTACTTC. Residues: CASSYPRTGGSYEQYF.

The rearrangement uses TRBV28 and TRBJ2-5; no definite D call. The length of the CDR3 is 13 residues. V dropped 11 bases and J dropped 1 base, with 14 bases sitting between them. CDR1 and CDR2 from the germline V gene are MDHEN and SYDVKM. CDR3 sequence: CASATGSQETQYF. In DNA, the CDR3 is TGTGCCTCAGCGACGGGTAGCCAAGAGACCCAGTACTTC. The full variable domain, rest sourced from reference TRBV28 and TRBJ2-5, is DVKVTQSSRYLVKRTGEKVFLECVQDMDHENMFWYRQDPGLGLRLIYFSYDVKMKEKGDIPEGYSVSREKKERFSLILESASTNQTSMYLCASATGSQETQYFGPGTRLLVL.

This chain uses TRBV28 with TRBJ1-3; D unclear. The CDR3 is 14 residues long. V lost 5 bases and J 0 bases, leaving 8 bases between the germline ends. Germline V gene sequence: CDR1 MDHEN, CDR2 SYDVKM. CDR3 sequence: CASSLPLSGNTIYF. The CDR3 nucleotides read TGTGCCAGCAGTCTGCCCCTCTCTGGAAACACCATATATTTT. Looking up the rest from reference TRBV28 and TRBJ1-3 gives the full variable domain: DVKVTQSSRYLVKRTGEKVFLECVQDMDHENMFWYRQDPGLGLRLIYFSYDVKMKEKGDIPEGYSVSREKKERFSLILESASTNQTSMYLCASSLPLSGNTIYFGEGSWLTVV.

The chain recombines TRBV30 with TRBJ2-3; possible D gene TRBD1, 6 bases. V gave up 1 base and J gave up 3 bases, with 8 bases separating them. This CDR3 is 13 amino acids long. From germline, CDR1 is GTSNPN and CDR2 SVGIG (reference sequence). DNA of the CDR3: TGTGCCTGGAGTGCTAGGGGGACAGATACGCAGTATTTT. Its translation is CAWSARGTDTQYF.